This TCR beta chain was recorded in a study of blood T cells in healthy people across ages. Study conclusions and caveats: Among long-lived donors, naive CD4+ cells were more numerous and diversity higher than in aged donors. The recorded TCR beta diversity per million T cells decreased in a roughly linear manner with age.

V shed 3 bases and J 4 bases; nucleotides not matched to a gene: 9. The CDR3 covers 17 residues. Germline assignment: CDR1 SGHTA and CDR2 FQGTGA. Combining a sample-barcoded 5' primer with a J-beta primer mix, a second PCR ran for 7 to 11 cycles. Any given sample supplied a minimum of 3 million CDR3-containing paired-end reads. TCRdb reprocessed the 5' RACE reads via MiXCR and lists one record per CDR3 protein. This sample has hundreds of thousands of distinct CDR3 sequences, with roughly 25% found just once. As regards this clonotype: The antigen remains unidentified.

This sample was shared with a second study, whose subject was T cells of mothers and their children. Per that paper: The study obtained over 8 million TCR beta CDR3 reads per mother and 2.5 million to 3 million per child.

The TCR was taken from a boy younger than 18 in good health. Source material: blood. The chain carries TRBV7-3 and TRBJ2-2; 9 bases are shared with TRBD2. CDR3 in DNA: TGTGCCAGCAGCTTGCACCCGGGACTAGCTACCACCGGGGAGCTGTTTTTT. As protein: CASSLHPGLATTGELFF.